The clone carrying this T cell receptor (beta chain) has a handful of counts. Its antigen is still unknown. These data come from a study of beta chain features in type 1 diabetes. Broader study findings: In comparison with healthy donors, patients had naive, central memory and Treg TCRB repertoires that appeared more similar. Significant though moderate, a shortening of TCRB CDR3s appeared in all four CD4+ subsets of Type 1 diabetes patients.

The study reverse transcribed the entire isolated RNA, so it sequenced expressed TCRB transcripts. Roughly 3.6 million reads was the average for naive, central memory and regulatory T cell samples. Generated by immunoSEQ multiplex PCR, the TCRdb table keeps only in-frame clones and is missing some. The sample yields some 350,000 clones, roughly 12% seen once. The germline V gene encodes CDR1 SEHNR and CDR2 FQNEAQ (reference sequence). V was trimmed by 7 bases and J by 8 bases, leaving 15 bases between them. The length of the CDR3 is 13 residues. The sequence derives from a woman aged 18-29 years with type 1 diabetes. Sequencing was done on a sample of naive CD4+ T cells from blood. The chain couples TRBV7-9 to TRBJ2-1; D perhaps matches TRBD2 (6 bases). The CDR3 here is CASTSGGIDEQFF. The CDR3 coding sequence is TGTGCCAGCACCTCTGGCGGGATCGATGAGCAGTTCTTC.